The T cell receptor beta chain described here comes from a study of cytomegalovirus exposure and HLA in healthy donors. Overall study results and limits: Rare TCR sequences predominated, though certain public TCRs were found in many donors.

V lost 4 bases and J 0 bases, leaving 10 bases between the germline ends. CDR3 length equals 15 residues. In germline, CDR1 is MRHNA, CDR2 SNTAGT. Both 60 Vbeta primers and 13 Jbeta primers went into the PCR. Produced via immunoSEQ multiplex PCR; TCRdb's table is partial and in-frame only. The table records 95,000 to 100,000 clones, around four fifths of them present only once. Details on this clone: The antigen is unknown.

The source is a man between 40 and 49 years old in good health and CMV-seronegative. The sequenced sample was PBMCs. The chain is built from TRBV6-4 and TRBJ2-1; D unclear. The CDR3 coding sequence is TGTGCCAGCAGTGTCCAGAGGAGCTCCTACAATGAGCAGTTCTTC. It specifies CASSVQRSSYNEQFF.